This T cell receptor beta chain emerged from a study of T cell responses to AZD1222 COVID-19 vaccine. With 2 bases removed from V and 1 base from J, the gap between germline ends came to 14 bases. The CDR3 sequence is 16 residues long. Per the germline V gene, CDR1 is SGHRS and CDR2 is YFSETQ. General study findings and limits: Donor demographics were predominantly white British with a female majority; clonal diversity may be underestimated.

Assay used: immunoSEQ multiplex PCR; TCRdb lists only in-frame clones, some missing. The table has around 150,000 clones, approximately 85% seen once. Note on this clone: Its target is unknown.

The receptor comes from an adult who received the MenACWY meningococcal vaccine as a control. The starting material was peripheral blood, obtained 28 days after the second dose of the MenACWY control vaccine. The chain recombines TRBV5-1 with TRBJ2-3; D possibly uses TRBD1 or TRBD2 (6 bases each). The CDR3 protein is CASSFLGGLGTDTQYF. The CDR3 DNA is TGCGCCAGCAGCTTCTTGGGGGGCTTGGGCACAGATACGCAGTATTTT.